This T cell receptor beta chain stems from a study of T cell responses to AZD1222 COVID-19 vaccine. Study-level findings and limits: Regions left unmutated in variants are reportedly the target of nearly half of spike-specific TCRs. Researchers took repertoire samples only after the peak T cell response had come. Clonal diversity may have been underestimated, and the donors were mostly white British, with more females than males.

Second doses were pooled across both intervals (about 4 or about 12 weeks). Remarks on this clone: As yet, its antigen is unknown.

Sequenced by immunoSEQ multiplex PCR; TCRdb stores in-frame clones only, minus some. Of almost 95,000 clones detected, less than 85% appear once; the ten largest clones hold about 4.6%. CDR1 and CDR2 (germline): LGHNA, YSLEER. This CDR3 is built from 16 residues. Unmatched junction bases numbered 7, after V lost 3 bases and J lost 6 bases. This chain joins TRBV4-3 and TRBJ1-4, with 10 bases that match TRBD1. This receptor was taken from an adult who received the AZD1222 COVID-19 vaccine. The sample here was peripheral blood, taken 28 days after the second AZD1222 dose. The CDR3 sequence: CASSQETGTGDEKLFF. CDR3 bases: TGCGCCAGCAGCCAGGAGACCGGGACAGGGGATGAAAAACTGTTTTTT.